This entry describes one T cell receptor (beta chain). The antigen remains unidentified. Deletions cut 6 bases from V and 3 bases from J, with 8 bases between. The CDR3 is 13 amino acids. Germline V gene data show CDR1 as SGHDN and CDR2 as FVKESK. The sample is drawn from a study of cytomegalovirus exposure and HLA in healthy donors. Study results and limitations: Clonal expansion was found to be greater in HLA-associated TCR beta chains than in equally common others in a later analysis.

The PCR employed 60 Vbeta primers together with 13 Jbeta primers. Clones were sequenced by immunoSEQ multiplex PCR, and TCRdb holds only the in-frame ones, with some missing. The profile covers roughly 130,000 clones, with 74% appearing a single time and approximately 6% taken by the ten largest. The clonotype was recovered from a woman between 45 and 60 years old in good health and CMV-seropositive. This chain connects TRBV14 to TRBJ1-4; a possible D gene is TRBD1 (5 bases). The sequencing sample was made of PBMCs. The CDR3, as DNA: TGTGCCAGCAGGGGGCTGGCTAATGAAAAACTGTTTTTT. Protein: CASRGLANEKLFF. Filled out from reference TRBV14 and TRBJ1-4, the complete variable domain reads EAGVTQFPSHSVIEKGQTVTLRCDPISGHDNLYWYRRVMGKEIKFLLHFVKESKQDESGMPNNRFLAERTGGTYSTLKVQPAELEDSGVYFCASRGLANEKLFFGSGTQLSVL.